The subject of this entry is one T cell receptor beta chain. Its specificity is unknown. The CDR3 contains 12 residues. The V gene's germline CDR1 is ENHRY and CDR2 SYGVKD. Trimming shortened V by 4 bases and J by 2 bases, and 5 bases separated the two germline ends. This entry belongs to a study of T cell repertoires in aging, cancer and after chemotherapy. At the level of the study: Healthy donor repertoires were recorded over several months to years and showed clear clonal overlap. Findings of the study overall: In healthy donors, age-related TCR diversity loss mainly reflected lost richness.

Rearranged V-D-J TRB sequences were amplified with a mixed TRB-A/B primer pool. TCRdb used MiXCR to reprocess the multiplex PCR reads, holding one entry per CDR3 protein. There are around 11,000 distinct CDR3 sequences in the sample; around 44% occur only once, and 1.5% to 2% lies in the top ten. The template was genomic DNA from peripheral blood, not RNA. Sample: blood. The chain couples TRBV10-3 to TRBJ2-5; no reliable D call. The origin of this receptor is a human donor in good health. In nucleotides, the CDR3 is TGTGCCATCAGTGGACCACAAGAGACCCAGTACTTC. This sequence encodes CAISGPQETQYF.